A single sample is the source of the 18 T cell receptor beta chains below, sequenced in a study of T cells expressing NK-cell markers. TCRdb reprocessed the 5' RACE reads and keeps a single row for each CDR3 protein, giving no DNA. There are fewer than 300,000 distinct CDR3 sequences in the sample, with roughly 4.2% held by the top ten. Material for sequencing was blood T cells: a sorted CD56 or NKG2C T cell subset, CD4+ or CD8+ T cells, or bulk PBMC T cells (not recorded which). Receptors originate from a woman aged 18-70 years in good health.

The CDR3 sequence is CASSNRVSAETQYF. The chain employs TRBV7-7 and TRBJ2-5; with no DNA, the TCRdb D assignment of TRBD1 cannot be verified. Germline V CDR1 and CDR2: SSHAT, FNYEAQ (reference sequence). This CDR3 has 14 amino acids. Full variable domain (missing parts from reference TRBV7-7 and TRBJ2-5): GAGVSQSPRYKVTKRGQDVTLRCDPISSHATLYWYQQALGQGPEFLTYFNYEAQPDKSGLPSDRFSAERPEGSISTLTIQRTEQRDSAMYRCASSNRVSAETQYFGPGTRLLVL.

This rearrangement joins TRBV4-3 to TRBJ2-2; the D gene TCRdb calls, TRBD1, cannot be checked with no DNA. CDR1 LGHNA and CDR2 YSLEER come from the germline V gene. This CDR3 contains 18 residues. The CDR3 region is CASSSLNRDPGDTGELFF.

The chain is built from TRBV7-9 and TRBJ1-1. CDR3 length: 14 residues. Looked up from germline, CDR1 is SEHNR and CDR2 is FQNEAQ (reference sequence). The CDR3: CASSLANMNTEAFF. Drawing the rest from reference TRBV7-9 and TRBJ1-1, the complete variable domain is DTGVSQNPRHKITKRGQNVTFRCDPISEHNRLYWYRQTLGQGPEFLTYFQNEAQLEKSRLLSDRFSAERPKGSFSTLEIQRTEQGDSAMYLCASSLANMNTEAFFGQGTRLTVV.

The CDR3 sequence is CSVEGRLQGREKLFF. This chain connects TRBV29-1 to TRBJ1-4; checking the TCRdb D call of TRBD1 is not possible without DNA. From germline, CDR1 is SQVTM and CDR2 ANQGSEA. The CDR3 runs to 15 residues.

The chain carries TRBV27 and TRBJ2-2. CDR3 size: 16 residues. Germline V gives CDR1 MNHEY, CDR2 SMNVEV (reference sequence). The CDR3 is CASSQTRTSNTGELFF.

The genes are TRBV4-2 and TRBJ2-3. CDR1 LGHNA and CDR2 YNFKEQ come from the germline V gene. The CDR3 contains 14 residues. The CDR3 protein is CASSQDGDTDTQYF.

The chain carries TRBV19 and TRBJ1-2; the TRBD1 assignment by TCRdb is unverifiable without DNA. Germline-derived CDR1 and CDR2 are LNHDA and SQIVND (reference sequence). CDR3 length: 13 amino acids. The CDR3 is CASSDDGTYGYTF. Variable domain in full (rest from reference TRBV19 and TRBJ1-2): DGGITQSPKYLFRKEGQNVTLSCEQNLNHDAMYWYRQDPGQGLRLIYYSQIVNDFQKGDIAEGYSVSREKKESFPLTVTSAQKNPTAFYLCASSDDGTYGYTFGSGTRLTVV.

This rearrangement joins TRBV12-5 to TRBJ1-5; TCRdb names TRBD1, which stays unverified in the absence of DNA. This CDR3 contains 17 residues. Germline CDR1 LGHNT, CDR2 FRNRAP. CDR3 residues: CASGLVDDRGYNQPQHF.

This chain uses TRBV9 with TRBJ1-2; TCRdb's assignment of TRBD1 cannot be checked, as there is no DNA. The CDR3 spans 15 residues. The germline V gene has CDR1 SGDLS and CDR2 YYNGEE. CDR3 sequence: CASSVAPGGSYGYTF.

The CDR3 is CAIREDKPGTDTQYF. The rearrangement joins TRBV10-3 to TRBJ2-3. CDR1 is ENHRY, CDR2 SYGVKD, per germline. The CDR3 spans 15 residues.

The rearrangement uses TRBV20-1 and TRBJ1-5. Germline values: CDR1 DFQATT, CDR2 SNEGSKA (reference sequence). This CDR3 has 14 amino acids. This chain's CDR3 is CSASFPYGNQPQHF.

V usage is TRBV25-1 and J usage is TRBJ1-1; TCRdb indicates TRBD1, and absent DNA this call remains unverified. This CDR3 is built from 12 residues. Germline CDR1 MGHDK, CDR2 SYGVNS. The CDR3 loop is CASSPQTGRAFF.

The chain employs TRBV7-6 and TRBJ2-3; TCRdb's D call, TRBD1, is unchecked because there is no DNA. Per the germline V gene, CDR1 is SGHVS and CDR2 is FNYEAQ. The CDR3 sequence is 15 residues long. CDR3 protein: CASSLPAGGADTQYF.

The gene calls are TRBV5-1 and TRBJ2-1; TCRdb names TRBD2, which stays unverified in the absence of DNA. The CDR3 extends over 14 amino acids. Germline V gene data show CDR1 as SGHRS and CDR2 as YFSETQ. This CDR3 is CASSLRLADNEQFF. Complete variable domain (other parts from reference TRBV5-1 and TRBJ2-1): KAGVTQTPRYLIKTRGQQVTLSCSPISGHRSVSWYQQTPGQGLQFLFEYFSETQRNKGNFPGRFSGRQFSNSRSEMNVSTLELGDSALYLCASSLRLADNEQFFGPGTRLTVL.

The rearrangement joins TRBV24-1 to TRBJ1-4; the D call from TCRdb, TRBD1, cannot be confirmed without DNA. CDR1 is KGHDR and CDR2 is SFDVKD in the germline V gene. The CDR3 contains 15 residues. This chain's CDR3 is CATSDSQGEVEKLFF.

J is TRBJ1-2 and V is TRBV20-1; TCRdb's D call, TRBD1, is unchecked because there is no DNA. Germline V gene data show CDR1 as DFQATT and CDR2 as SNEGSKA (reference sequence). The CDR3 covers 14 residues. CDR3 in amino acids: CSARGGHGSMGYTF.

This chain links TRBV12-3 or TRBV12-4 with TRBJ2-5; TCRdb names TRBD1, which stays unverified in the absence of DNA. The CDR3 runs to 14 residues. CDR3 protein: CASRDPGRGETQYF.

The V call is TRBV28, the J call TRBJ1-5. This CDR3 comprises 15 residues. CDR1 is MDHEN, CDR2 SYDVKM, per germline. The chain's CDR3 is CASSPYTGPPQPQHF.